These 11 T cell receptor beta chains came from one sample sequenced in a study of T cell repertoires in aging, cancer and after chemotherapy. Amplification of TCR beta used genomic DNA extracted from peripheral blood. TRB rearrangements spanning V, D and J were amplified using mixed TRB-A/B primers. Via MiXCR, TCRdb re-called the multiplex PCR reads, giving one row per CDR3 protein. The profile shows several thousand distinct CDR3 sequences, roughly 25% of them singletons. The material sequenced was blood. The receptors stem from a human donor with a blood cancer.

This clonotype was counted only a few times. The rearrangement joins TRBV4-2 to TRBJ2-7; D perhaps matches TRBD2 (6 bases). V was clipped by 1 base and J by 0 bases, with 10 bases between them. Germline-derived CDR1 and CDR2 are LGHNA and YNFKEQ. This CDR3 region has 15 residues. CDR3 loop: CASSQADGSSYEQYF. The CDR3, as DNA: TGTGCCAGCAGCCAAGCTGACGGGAGCTCCTACGAGCAGTACTTC.

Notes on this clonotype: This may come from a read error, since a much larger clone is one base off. The CDR3 DNA is TGTGCCAGCAGTTGGACAGGGGGCTATGGCTACACCTTC. Protein sequence: CASSWTGGYGYTF. V is TRBV6-2 or TRBV6-3 and J is TRBJ1-2; 10 nucleotides line up with TRBD1. The CDR3 consists of 13 residues. With 4 bases clipped from V and 4 bases from J, the junction kept 0 bases outside the gene matches. CDR1 and CDR2 from the germline V gene are MNHEY and SVGEGT.

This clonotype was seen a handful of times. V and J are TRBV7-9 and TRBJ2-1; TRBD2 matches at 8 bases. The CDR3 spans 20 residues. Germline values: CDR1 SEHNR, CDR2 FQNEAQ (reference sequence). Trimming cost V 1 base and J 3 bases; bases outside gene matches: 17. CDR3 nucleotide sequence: TGTGCCAGCAGCTTAGGGATTAGCGGGACGGCCCTCCTTTACTACAATGAGCAGTTCTTC. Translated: CASSLGISGTALLYYNEQFF. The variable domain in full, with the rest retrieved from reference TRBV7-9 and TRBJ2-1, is DTGVSQNPRHKITKRGQNVTFRCDPISEHNRLYWYRQTLGQGPEFLTYFQNEAQLEKSRLLSDRFSAERPKGSFSTLEIQRTEQGDSAMYLCASSLGISGTALLYYNEQFFGPGTRLTVL.

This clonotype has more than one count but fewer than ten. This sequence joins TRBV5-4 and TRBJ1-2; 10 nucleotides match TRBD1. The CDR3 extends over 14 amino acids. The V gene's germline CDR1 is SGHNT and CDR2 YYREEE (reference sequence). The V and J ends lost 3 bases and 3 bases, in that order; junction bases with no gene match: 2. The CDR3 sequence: CASSSGQGDYGYTF. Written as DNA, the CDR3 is TGTGCCAGCAGCTCCGGACAGGGGGACTATGGCTACACCTTC.

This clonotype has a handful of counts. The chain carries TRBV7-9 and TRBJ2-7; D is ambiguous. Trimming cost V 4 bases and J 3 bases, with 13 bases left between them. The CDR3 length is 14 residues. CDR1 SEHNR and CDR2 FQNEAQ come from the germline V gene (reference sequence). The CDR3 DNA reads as TGTGCCAGCAGCTCGACAAAATCAAGCTACGAGCAGTACTTC. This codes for CASSSTKSSYEQYF.

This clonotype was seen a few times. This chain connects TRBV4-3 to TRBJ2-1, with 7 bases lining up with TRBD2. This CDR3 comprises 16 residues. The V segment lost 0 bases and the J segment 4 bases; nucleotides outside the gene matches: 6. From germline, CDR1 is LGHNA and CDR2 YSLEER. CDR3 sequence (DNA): TGCGCCAGCAGCCAAGATGGGCTAGCGGTGTACAATGAGCAGTTCTTC. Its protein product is CASSQDGLAVYNEQFF.

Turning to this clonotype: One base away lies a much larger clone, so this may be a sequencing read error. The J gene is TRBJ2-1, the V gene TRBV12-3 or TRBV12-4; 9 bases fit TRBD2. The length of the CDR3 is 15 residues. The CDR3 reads CANSPSGGPHNEQFF. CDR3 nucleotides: TGTGCCAACAGTCCAAGCGGGGGGCCCCACAATGAGCAGTTCTTC.

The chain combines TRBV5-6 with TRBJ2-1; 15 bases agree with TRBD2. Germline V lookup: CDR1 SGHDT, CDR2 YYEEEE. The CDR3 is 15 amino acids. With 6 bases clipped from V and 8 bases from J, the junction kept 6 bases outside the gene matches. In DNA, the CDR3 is TGTGCCAGCACCCGGACTAGCGGGGGGGTTTATGAGCAGTTCTTC. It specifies CASTRTSGGVYEQFF.

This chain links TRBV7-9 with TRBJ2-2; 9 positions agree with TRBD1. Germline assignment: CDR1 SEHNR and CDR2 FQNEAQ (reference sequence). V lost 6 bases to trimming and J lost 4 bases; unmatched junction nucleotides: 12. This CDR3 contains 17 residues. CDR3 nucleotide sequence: TGTGCCAGCAGACCCCCCGGGACAGGGATTCTCACCGGGGAGCTGTTTTTT. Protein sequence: CASRPPGTGILTGELFF.

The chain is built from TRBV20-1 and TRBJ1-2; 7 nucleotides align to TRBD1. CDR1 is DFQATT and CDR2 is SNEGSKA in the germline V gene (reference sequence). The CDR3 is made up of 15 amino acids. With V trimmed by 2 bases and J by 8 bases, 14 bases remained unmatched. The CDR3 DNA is TGCAGTGCTAGAAGCTGGAACAGGGGAATTTACGGCTACACCTTC. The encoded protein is CSARSWNRGIYGYTF.

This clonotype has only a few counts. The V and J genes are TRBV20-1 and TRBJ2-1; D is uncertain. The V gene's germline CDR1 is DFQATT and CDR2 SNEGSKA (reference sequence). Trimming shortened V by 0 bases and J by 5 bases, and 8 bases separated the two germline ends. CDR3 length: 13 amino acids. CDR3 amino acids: CSARDFRDNEQFF. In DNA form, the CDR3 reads TGCAGTGCTAGAGATTTTCGGGACAATGAGCAGTTCTTC.